The entry below describes one T cell receptor beta chain. Its antigen is not identified. Trimming pared 8 bases from V and 0 bases from J, leaving 14 bases between. The CDR3 runs 15 residues. Per germline, CDR1 MNHEY and CDR2 SVGAGI. The data belong to a study of T-cell memory formation after mild COVID-19. Study context: For the most part, TCR clusters were specific to one donor. General study findings and limits: Confirmation was lacking for SARS-CoV-2 specificity of second-wave clones that peaked on day 37.

cDNA libraries for TCR alpha and TCR beta, carrying sample barcodes and UMIs, came from 5'RACE with constant-segment primers. Via MiXCR, TCRdb re-called the 5' RACE reads, giving one row per CDR3 protein. Here the sample spans tens of thousands of distinct CDR3 sequences, around 30% being singletons. Sequencing was carried out using PBMCs or a T cell subset sorted from them (not recorded which). This receptor was identified in a man younger than 35 who had mild COVID-19 (a few samples of this study predate the infection). Cell type and time point are not known. The V call is TRBV6-5, the J call TRBJ2-1; D possibly matches TRBD1 or TRBD2 (5 bases each). The CDR3 sequence: CASGLGRSSYNEQFF. The CDR3 coding sequence is TGTGCCAGCGGACTGGGACGGAGCTCCTACAATGAGCAGTTCTTC.